Presented here are 10 T cell receptor beta chains from one specimen sequenced in a study of glioma-infiltrating T cells. Amplification of TCR alpha and beta CDR3 regions from RNA used iRepertoire nested multiplex PCR. Via MiXCR, TCRdb re-called the multiplex PCR reads, giving one row per CDR3 protein. The table includes a few hundred thousand distinct CDR3 sequences, approximately 42% detected once. Source material: glioma tissue, nonneoplastic brain tissue, or PBMCs (not recorded which). The receptors were gathered from a human donor with low-grade glioma or glioblastoma, undergoing nonglioma brain surgery, or in good health (not recorded which).

This clonotype was seen a handful of times. The chain uses TRBV20-1 and TRBJ1-2; D uncertain. The ends were cut back, 3 bases at V and 4 bases at J, with 9 bases in the middle. This CDR3 contains 12 residues. Per germline, CDR1 DFQATT and CDR2 SNEGSKA (reference sequence). CDR3 loop: CSASPSSYGYTF. The CDR3 DNA is TGCAGTGCTAGCCCGAGTAGCTATGGCTACACCTTC.

To note about this clonotype: Since a much larger clone is just one base distant, this may be a read error. J is TRBJ2-5 and V is TRBV6-5, with TRBD1 matching 9 bases. The length of the CDR3 is 13 residues. CDR1 is MNHEY and CDR2 is SVGAGI in the germline V gene. This CDR3 is CAAVSPGTGTLYF. The CDR3 DNA follows: TGTGCCGCAGTTTCGCCGGGGACAGGGACCCTGTACTTC.

A remark on this clonotype: A read error may be the cause here, since a much bigger clone is one base away. The chain is built from TRBV27 and TRBJ2-7, with TRBD1 as a possible D gene (5 bases). V lost 6 bases to trimming and J lost 5 bases, with 17 bases between them. From germline, CDR1 is MNHEY and CDR2 SMNVEV (reference sequence). The CDR3 contains 14 residues. CDR3 bases: TGTGCCAGCAGGTCCAGGACACAGCTCGACGAGCAGTACTTC. This sequence encodes CASRSRTQLDEQYF.

This clonotype occurred many times. The gene calls are TRBV6-1 and TRBJ2-7, with D possibly matching TRBD1 (8 bases). Germline CDR1 is MNHNS and CDR2 is SASEGT. This CDR3 is built from 14 residues. V lost 7 bases and J 3 bases, leaving 16 bases between the germline ends. CDR3 bases: TGTGCCAGCACGCGACAGGGGAGGGACTACGAGCAGTACTTC. Translated: CASTRQGRDYEQYF.

The rearrangement uses TRBV14 and TRBJ2-1; D could derive from TRBD1 or TRBD2 (5 bases each). Germline CDR1 and CDR2: SGHDN and FVKESK. The CDR3 consists of 14 residues. Trimming shortened V by 6 bases and J by 2 bases, and 11 bases separated the two germline ends. CDR3 protein: CASSRDLTYNEQFF. The CDR3 bases are TGTGCCAGCAGTCGGGACCTCACCTACAATGAGCAGTTCTTC.

The chain carries TRBV5-1 and TRBJ2-3; no firm D call. V was trimmed by 2 bases and J by 2 bases, leaving 15 bases between them. Per germline, CDR1 SGHRS and CDR2 YFSETQ. The CDR3 loop spans 16 amino acids. CDR3 residues: CASSFRTSDYTDTQYF. In DNA, the CDR3 is TGCGCCAGCAGCTTCCGAACATCCGATTACACAGATACGCAGTATTTT.

Ten or more counts support this clonotype. The chain employs TRBV20-1 and TRBJ2-1, with 7 positions matching TRBD2. The CDR3 loop spans 16 amino acids. The germline V gene encodes CDR1 DFQATT and CDR2 SNEGSKA (reference sequence). The ends lost 0 bases at V and 6 bases at J; junction bases unmatched: 11. The CDR3 protein is CSARDPKASGGNEQFF. Written as DNA, the CDR3 is TGCAGTGCTAGAGATCCTAAGGCTAGCGGAGGCAATGAGCAGTTCTTC.

Remarks on this clonotype: Just one base apart from a much larger clone, this may be a read error. The gene calls are TRBV6-5 and TRBJ2-1; D uncertain. From germline, CDR1 is MNHEY and CDR2 SVGAGI. The CDR3 spans 9 residues. V lost 11 bases to trimming and J lost 15 bases, with 14 bases between them. The CDR3 is CAGILKGFF. CDR3 nucleotide sequence: TGTGCCGGCATCCTAAAGGGGTTCTTC.

In its sample, this clonotype was seen many times. J is TRBJ2-3 and V is TRBV6-2 or TRBV6-3; tentatively, D is TRBD1 or TRBD2 (5 bases each). The germline CDR1 and CDR2 sequences are MNHEY and SVGEGT. The CDR3 loop spans 14 amino acids. V was trimmed by 0 bases and J by 4 bases, leaving 8 bases between them. The CDR3 DNA reads TGTGCCAGCAGTTACTCCCGGGGCGCAGATACGCAGTATTTT. Translation gives CASSYSRGADTQYF.

Regarding this clonotype: One end of the junction is discordant with germline, which a read error may explain. The rearrangement links TRBV19 to TRBJ2-7; tentative D call: TRBD1 (6 bases). CDR3 size: 18 residues. Germline V gives CDR1 LNHDA, CDR2 SQIVND (reference sequence). The chain's CDR3 is CASSSPRTASSYNSPLHF. In DNA form, the CDR3 reads TGTGCCAGTAGTTCACCCAGGACAGCCAGCTCCTATAATTCACCCCTCCACTTC.